Below, 14 T cell receptor beta chains from the same sample are listed, as sequenced in a study of T cell changes during pregnancy in multiple sclerosis. Sequencing was performed with immunoSEQ multiplex PCR; in TCRdb, only in-frame clones are kept and a portion is missing. The profile shows 99,000 or so clones, about 94% of them singletons. Sequenced material: peripheral blood, taken after pregnancy. All receptors come from a female donor with multiple sclerosis, enrolled in a pregnancy study.

V is TRBV4-2 and J is TRBJ2-1; 8 bases line up with TRBD1. The CDR3 sequence is 16 residues long. V lost 0 bases, J lost 6 bases, and 7 bases stayed unmatched. Germline V lookup: CDR1 LGHNA, CDR2 YNFKEQ. DNA of the CDR3: TGTGCCAGCAGCCAAGATGGTAACAGGGGGGTCAATGAGCAGTTCTTC. This sequence encodes CASSQDGNRGVNEQFF.

This clone has just a few counts. This chain uses TRBV5-1 with TRBJ1-2; 7 bases align to TRBD1. The CDR3 length is 14 residues. J lost 8 bases, V lost 4 bases, and 11 bases had no gene match. The germline CDR1 and CDR2 sequences are SGHRS and YFSETQ. The CDR3 loop reads CASSPRDSRSGYTF. The DNA of the CDR3 is TGCGCCAGCAGCCCCCGGGACAGCCGGTCGGGCTACACCTTC. Supplemented by reference TRBV5-1 and TRBJ1-2, the full variable domain reads KAGVTQTPRYLIKTRGQQVTLSCSPISGHRSVSWYQQTPGQGLQFLFEYFSETQRNKGNFPGRFSGRQFSNSRSEMNVSTLELGDSALYLCASSPRDSRSGYTFGSGTRLTVV.

The rearrangement uses TRBV20-1 and TRBJ2-7; D is unclear. The V gene lost 1 base and the J gene lost 3 bases, with 4 bases spanning the gap. The length of the CDR3 is 11 residues. The germline CDR1 and CDR2 sequences are DFQATT and SNEGSKA (reference sequence). CDR3 sequence reads: CSARVDYEQYF. The CDR3 DNA is TGCAGTGCTAGAGTAGACTACGAGCAGTACTTC.

This chain links TRBV27 with TRBJ2-7; 9 bases fit TRBD2. The ends lost 4 bases at V and 4 bases at J; junction bases unmatched: 5. In germline, CDR1 is MNHEY, CDR2 SMNVEV (reference sequence). CDR3 length equals 14 residues. CDR3 protein: CASSWGLARYEQYF. CDR3 nucleotides: TGTGCCAGCAGTTGGGGACTAGCAAGGTACGAGCAGTACTTC.

For the CDR3, the DNA is TGCAGCGTTGCAGGGGTGAGAGGCACAGATACGCAGTATTTT. Amino acid sequence: CSVAGVRGTDTQYF. The J gene is TRBJ2-3, the V gene TRBV29-1; D possibly corresponds to TRBD1 (6 bases). The germline V gene has CDR1 SQVTM and CDR2 ANQGSEA. Trimming took 4 bases from V and 1 from J, leaving 12 bases between them. The CDR3 has 14 amino acids.

The rearrangement joins TRBV19 to TRBJ1-2; tentative D call: TRBD1 (5 bases). CDR3 length: 13 residues. Germline CDR1 is LNHDA and CDR2 is SQIVND (reference sequence). The V end lost 0 bases, the J end lost 7 bases, and 9 bases lay between the germline ends. The DNA of the CDR3 is TGTGCCAGTAGTATAGACTGGCAGGGTGGCTACACCTTC. Translation gives CASSIDWQGGYTF.

This chain joins TRBV4-1 and TRBJ2-7; 14 nucleotides align to TRBD2. Per the germline V gene, CDR1 is MGHRA and CDR2 is YSYEKL. This CDR3 comprises 15 residues. Losses at the gene ends were 4 bases for V and 6 bases for J; bases not matched to a gene: 5. The CDR3 sequence: CASSPPGLAGVEQYF. The CDR3 bases are TGCGCCAGCAGCCCCCCGGGACTAGCGGGAGTCGAGCAGTACTTC.

V usage is TRBV28 and J usage is TRBJ2-1; the match to TRBD1 covers 8 bases. Germline V gene sequence: CDR1 MDHEN, CDR2 SYDVKM. The CDR3 is 16 amino acids. V trimming: 6 bases; J trimming: 4 bases; junction bases outside the gene matches: 11. In DNA, the CDR3 is TGTGCCAGCAGCCTGCCCGGACAGGGTTTGTACAATGAGCAGTTCTTC. This encodes CASSLPGQGLYNEQFF. Looking up the rest from reference TRBV28 and TRBJ2-1 gives the full variable domain: DVKVTQSSRYLVKRTGEKVFLECVQDMDHENMFWYRQDPGLGLRLIYFSYDVKMKEKGDIPEGYSVSREKKERFSLILESASTNQTSMYLCASSLPGQGLYNEQFFGPGTRLTVL.

The genes are TRBV27 and TRBJ2-7; 8 bases map to TRBD1. After removal of 8 bases from V and 1 base from J, the junction contained 16 bases not matched to a gene. The CDR3 spans 17 residues. CDR1 and CDR2 (germline): MNHEY, SMNVEV (reference sequence). CDR3 loop: CASPTRRQGALSYEQYF. The CDR3 DNA follows: TGTGCCAGCCCTACCCGTCGGCAGGGGGCGTTATCCTACGAGCAGTACTTC.

This clone was detected a few times. The chain combines TRBV28 with TRBJ1-1; TRBD1 is a possible D gene (6 bases). Trimming shortened V by 6 bases and J by 4 bases, and 21 bases separated the two germline ends. This CDR3 is built from 16 residues. CDR1 is MDHEN and CDR2 is SYDVKM in the germline V gene. CDR3 loop: CASSFPGTRYATEAFF. CDR3 DNA: TGTGCCAGCAGCTTTCCCGGGACAAGGTATGCCACTGAAGCTTTCTTT.

This clone appeared a single time. The gene calls are TRBV30 and TRBJ1-2, with D uncertain. Germline lookup yields CDR1 GTSNPN and CDR2 SVGIG (reference sequence). Trimming took off 2 bases at V and 4 bases at J, with 8 bases between the two ends. There are 12 residues in the CDR3. This CDR3 is CAWSQSVYGYTF. The CDR3 DNA sequence: TGTGCCTGGAGTCAGTCCGTCTATGGCTACACCTTC.

This sequence joins TRBV11-2 and TRBJ1-2, with no clear D. This CDR3 has 15 residues. In germline, CDR1 is SGHAT, CDR2 FQNNGV. The V gene lost 2 bases and the J gene lost 4 bases, with 14 bases spanning the gap. CDR3 protein: CASSLNPRSGYGYTF. The CDR3 coding sequence is TGTGCCAGCAGCTTAAATCCTCGATCAGGCTATGGCTACACCTTC.

The chain combines TRBV30 with TRBJ2-2; maybe TRBD1 (5 bases). Per the germline V gene, CDR1 is GTSNPN and CDR2 is SVGIG (reference sequence). The V and J ends lost 3 bases and 4 bases respectively, with 9 bases between them. CDR3 length: 13 amino acids. The CDR3 DNA reads TGTGCCTGGAGGGGGCATAGCACCGGGGAGCTGTTTTTT. Its translation is CAWRGHSTGELFF.

CDR3 in amino acids: CASSEPGSSGSGELFF. The DNA of the CDR3 is TGTGCCAGCAGTGAACCCGGGAGCTCGGGGTCCGGGGAGCTGTTTTTT. The rearrangement links TRBV2 to TRBJ2-2, with D tentatively TRBD2 (6 bases). The CDR3 covers 16 residues. V was shortened by 2 bases and J by 6 bases, with 16 bases between the two germline ends. The germline gives CDR1 SNHLY, CDR2 FYNNEI.